These 4 T cell receptor beta chains came from one sample sequenced in a study of PD-L1 blockade in urothelial cancer. Regarding time point: pretreatment peripheral blood. This table comes from immunoSEQ multiplex PCR, and its TCRdb copy is limited to in-frame clones, with some not included. The sample has about 81,000 clones, 80% to 90% seen once. Sequenced here: PBMCs, sampled around atezolizumab (anti-PD-L1) treatment. These receptor sequences come from an elderly woman with urothelial cancer.

The chain couples TRBV5-5 to TRBJ2-7; TRBD1 matches 9 bases. Germline V CDR1 and CDR2: SGHKS, YYEKEE (reference sequence). Unmatched junction bases numbered 6, after V lost 3 bases and J lost 5 bases. CDR3 length: 14 amino acids. The CDR3 protein is CASSYGTGHNEQYF. In DNA form, the CDR3 reads TGTGCCAGCAGCTACGGGACAGGGCATAACGAGCAGTACTTC.

The genes are TRBV27 and TRBJ1-5, with D perhaps matching TRBD1 (5 bases). The germline V and J ends were trimmed by 5 bases and 6 bases, with 14 bases remaining between them. The germline V gene has CDR1 MNHEY and CDR2 SMNVEV (reference sequence). The CDR3 spans 14 residues. DNA for the CDR3: TGTGCCAGCAGTCCCCGGACAAGTAGTCAGCCCCAGCATTTT. This gives the protein CASSPRTSSQPQHF.

The genes are TRBV7-3 and TRBJ2-1; 7 bases fit TRBD1. Germline V gene sequence: CDR1 SGHTA, CDR2 FQGTGA. This CDR3 contains 15 residues. The junction had 8 bases not matched to a gene; V was cut back by 2 bases and J by 7 bases. The CDR3 nucleotides read TGTGCCAGCAGCTTATCGCCGGGACAGCCTAATGAGCAGTTCTTC. Amino acids: CASSLSPGQPNEQFF.

The chain carries TRBV7-6 and TRBJ2-1, with 8 bases that match TRBD2. Germline CDR1 SGHVS, CDR2 FNYEAQ. CDR3 size: 17 residues. With V trimmed by 0 bases and J by 9 bases, 13 bases remained unmatched. Here the CDR3 DNA reads TGTGCCAGCAGCTTAGCGGGGGGGACCTCCCGGGAGGGTGAGCAGTTCTTC. As protein: CASSLAGGTSREGEQFF.